The next 16 T cell receptor beta chains were all read from a single sample in a study of blood T cell repertoires in COVID-19. Sequencing used immunoSEQ multiplex PCR; TCRdb keeps in-frame clones, though not all of them. The sample holds just under 45,000 clones, approximately 88% seen once. What was sequenced was peripheral blood. The receptor set was obtained from a woman between 40 and 50 years old with acute or convalescent COVID-19.

Concerning this clone: Other DNA variants within this sample encode the same CDR3. CDR3 loop: CSVFEGNTIYF. The CDR3 coding sequence is TGCAGCGTTTTTGAGGGAAACACCATATATTTT. The gene calls are TRBV29-1 and TRBJ1-3; D is undetermined. The length of the CDR3 is 11 residues. Germline V gives CDR1 SQVTM, CDR2 ANQGSEA. V lost 5 bases and J 4 bases, leaving 6 bases between the germline ends.

The genes are TRBV28 and TRBJ2-1, with 9 bases lining up with TRBD1. This CDR3 contains 17 residues. V trimming: 1 base; J trimming: 6 bases; junction bases outside the gene matches: 10. The germline V gene encodes CDR1 MDHEN and CDR2 SYDVKM. CDR3 residues: CASSLSGTGYWGNEQFF. The DNA for the CDR3 is TGTGCCAGCAGTTTATCAGGGACAGGGTATTGGGGCAATGAGCAGTTCTTC.

This sequence joins TRBV7-2 and TRBJ1-3, with unresolved D. The CDR3 length is 15 residues. Germline loops: CDR1 SGHTA, CDR2 FQGNSA. V lost 2 bases to trimming and J lost 2 bases, with 10 bases between them. In DNA form, the CDR3 reads TGTGCCAGCAGCTTACCACGCCCGGCTGGAAACACCATATATTTT. Protein product: CASSLPRPAGNTIYF.

The chain uses TRBV14 and TRBJ2-7; a possible D gene is TRBD2 (6 bases). Trimming pared 0 bases from V and 0 bases from J, leaving 9 bases between. Germline values: CDR1 SGHDN, CDR2 FVKESK. The CDR3 runs 15 residues. The CDR3 region has the DNA TGTGCCAGCAGCCAAGAGGGGGGACTCTCCTACGAGCAGTACTTC. Translating it yields CASSQEGGLSYEQYF.

The chain uses TRBV7-2 and TRBJ1-2; 12 bases fit TRBD1. The germline V gene has CDR1 SGHTA and CDR2 FQGNSA. V lost 2 bases, J lost 8 bases, and 3 bases stayed unmatched. The CDR3 length is 14 residues. The CDR3 sequence: CASSLRDRGLGYTF. The CDR3 DNA reads as TGTGCCAGCAGCTTACGGGACAGGGGGCTGGGCTACACCTTC.

There are a few counts of this clone. This chain joins TRBV12-5 and TRBJ1-1; perhaps TRBD1 as D (6 bases). Trimming stripped 7 bases from V and 6 bases from J, with 18 bases between. The CDR3 extends over 14 amino acids. Germline V lookup: CDR1 LGHNT, CDR2 FRNRAP. Written as DNA, the CDR3 is TGTGCTAGTGCCTGGGAGGGGGTGAGAGCTGAAGCTTTCTTT. Its translation: CASAWEGVRAEAFF. The full variable domain, completed using reference TRBV12-5 and TRBJ1-1, is DARVTQTPRHKVTEMGQEVTMRCQPILGHNTVFWYRQTMMQGLELLAYFRNRAPLDDSGMPKDRFSAEMPDATLATLKIQPSEPRDSAVYFCASAWEGVRAEAFFGQGTRLTVV.

This clone was recorded once. The chain joins TRBV7-9 to TRBJ2-1, with 14 bases aligning to TRBD2. V shed 5 bases, J shed 10 bases, and the junction held 16 bases outside the gene matches. CDR3 length equals 18 residues. The germline V gene encodes CDR1 SEHNR and CDR2 FQNEAQ (reference sequence). DNA for the CDR3: TGTGCCAGCAGCCGAAGATCACCGGGACTAGCGGGAGTTGGGGAGCAGTTCTTC. Its translation is CASSRRSPGLAGVGEQFF.

The chain recombines TRBV5-4 with TRBJ1-2, with TRBD1 identical over 7 bases. The CDR3 sequence is 13 residues long. V lost 3 bases to trimming and J lost 3 bases; unmatched junction nucleotides: 2. Germline CDR1 reads SGHNT; CDR2 reads YYREEE (reference sequence). This CDR3 reads CASSSGTDYGYTF. DNA of the CDR3: TGTGCCAGCAGCTCGGGGACAGACTATGGCTACACCTTC.

In its sample, this clone was seen once. This chain joins TRBV25-1 and TRBJ1-2; 7 bases are shared with TRBD1. CDR3 length equals 14 residues. The V and J ends lost 2 bases and 4 bases, in that order; junction bases with no gene match: 4. Germline V gives CDR1 MGHDK, CDR2 SYGVNS. CDR3 sequence: CASSEPGTVYGYTF. CDR3 coding DNA: TGTGCCAGCAGTGAACCGGGGACAGTCTATGGCTACACCTTC.

The rearrangement uses TRBV15 and TRBJ1-1; D is unclear. Trimming removed 2 bases from V and 0 bases from J, with 4 bases in between. The CDR3 runs to 13 residues. Germline V gene lookup returns CDR1 LNHNV and CDR2 YYDKDF (reference sequence). In DNA, the CDR3 is TGTGCCACCAGCAGACAGGTGAACACTGAAGCTTTCTTT. The encoded protein is CATSRQVNTEAFF.

The V call is TRBV30, the J call TRBJ1-4; D may be TRBD1 (5 bases). Germline values: CDR1 GTSNPN, CDR2 SVGIG (reference sequence). CDR3 length equals 15 residues. The ends were cut back, 6 bases at V and 6 bases at J, with 20 bases in the middle. For the CDR3, the DNA is TGTGCCTGTCAGGGTGGAGGGGCATCGGATGAAAAACTGTTTTTT. Its translation: CACQGGGASDEKLFF.

The chain has TRBV11-1 and TRBJ1-6, with 8 positions matching TRBD1. Germline assignment: CDR1 SGHAT and CDR2 FQDESV (reference sequence). With V trimmed by 5 bases and J by 10 bases, 10 bases remained unmatched. The CDR3 extends over 15 amino acids. CDR3 DNA sequence: TGTGCCAGCAGCGCGACAGGGGTTTTAGGGTCACCCCTCCACTTT. Translation: CASSATGVLGSPLHF.

The V gene is TRBV27, the J gene TRBJ2-2, with 7 bases lining up with TRBD1. The V segment lost 3 bases and the J segment 2 bases; nucleotides outside the gene matches: 9. The germline V gene encodes CDR1 MNHEY and CDR2 SMNVEV (reference sequence). CDR3 length equals 17 residues. The CDR3 loop reads CASSFLGAGGNTGELFF. The CDR3 nucleotides are TGTGCCAGCAGTTTCCTAGGGGCAGGGGGAAACACCGGGGAGCTGTTTTTT.

The J gene is TRBJ2-7, the V gene TRBV4-1; 10 bases fit TRBD2. The CDR3 is 15 residues long. The V gene's germline CDR1 is MGHRA and CDR2 YSYEKL. Trimming removed 4 bases from V and 3 bases from J; junction bases left unmatched: 6. The CDR3 region has the DNA TGCGCCAGCAGCCGCGGGACTAGCGTATACTACGAGCAGTACTTC. Translated: CASSRGTSVYYEQYF.

The V call is TRBV6-5, the J call TRBJ2-1, with D perhaps matching TRBD2 (6 bases). Germline-derived CDR1 and CDR2 are MNHEY and SVGAGI. The V end lost 5 bases, the J end lost 9 bases, and 14 bases lay between the germline ends. This CDR3 has 13 amino acids. The CDR3 sequence is CASSPGLLGEQFF. CDR3 in DNA: TGTGCCAGCAGTCCGGGACTTCTAGGTGAGCAGTTCTTC.

The CDR3 DNA sequence: TGTGCCAGCAGCTTTAGCGGAGGCGGACTAGCGGGGATTCGATACGAGCAGTACTTC. Its translation: CASSFSGGGLAGIRYEQYF. The chain links TRBV7-2 to TRBJ2-7; 12 nucleotides line up with TRBD2. The CDR3 covers 19 residues. From germline, CDR1 is SGHTA and CDR2 FQGNSA. With V trimmed by 3 bases and J by 4 bases, 16 bases remained unmatched.